These 5 T cell receptor beta chains came from one sample sequenced in a study of identical twins. TCRdb ran MiXCR on the 5' RACE reads and lists one entry per CDR3 protein. This sample has some 460,000 distinct CDR3 sequences, with 13% to 15% found just once. These data were likewise used in another study, on yellow fever vaccine responses in identical twins.

Sequences were obtained from CD4+ T cells sorted from blood. The receptor set was obtained from a woman under 30 in good health.

The V gene is TRBV20-1, the J gene TRBJ2-1; TRBD1 might be the D (6 bases). The V end lost 3 bases, the J end lost 2 bases, and 20 bases lay between the germline ends. Germline-derived CDR1 and CDR2 are DFQATT and SNEGSKA (reference sequence). This CDR3 is 17 amino acids long. The DNA for the CDR3 is TGCAGTGCTAGGTCAGGTAGGGGGAGAATCCCCTACAATGAGCAGTTCTTC. Protein: CSARSGRGRIPYNEQFF.

This clonotype appeared a few times. The chain is built from TRBV5-1 and TRBJ2-1; possible D gene TRBD2, 6 bases. V lost 0 bases to trimming and J lost 8 bases, with 15 bases between them. The CDR3 contains 15 residues. From germline, CDR1 is SGHRS and CDR2 YFSETQ. The CDR3 DNA is TGCGCCAGCAGCTTGGATCACGGCACGGGAGATGAGCAGTTCTTC. This translates into CASSLDHGTGDEQFF.

This chain uses TRBV11-2 with TRBJ2-7, with D possibly being TRBD1 (5 bases). The length of the CDR3 is 15 residues. Between the trimmed V and J ends, which lost 0 bases and 2 bases, there was a span of 11 bases. Germline CDR1 reads SGHAT; CDR2 reads FQNNGV. The CDR3 protein is CASSLEGRAAYEQYF. The CDR3 DNA follows: TGTGCCAGCAGCTTAGAGGGCAGGGCAGCCTACGAGCAGTACTTC.

The sample holds a few counts of this clonotype. The chain joins TRBV24-1 to TRBJ1-2; a possible D gene is TRBD1 (6 bases). Germline CDR1 reads KGHDR; CDR2 reads SFDVKD. V gave up 3 bases and J gave up 8 bases, with 12 bases separating them. This CDR3 is 13 amino acids long. The CDR3 spells CATSDGQGRGYTF. In DNA, the CDR3 is TGTGCCACCAGTGATGGTCAGGGGAGAGGCTACACCTTC.

The chain joins TRBV20-1 to TRBJ2-5, with D perhaps TRBD1 (5 bases). Germline values: CDR1 DFQATT, CDR2 SNEGSKA (reference sequence). V dropped 6 bases and J dropped 10 bases, with 9 bases sitting between them. The CDR3 loop spans 9 amino acids. CDR3 residues: CSAQEHQYF. In DNA form, the CDR3 reads TGCAGTGCACAGGAACACCAGTACTTC.